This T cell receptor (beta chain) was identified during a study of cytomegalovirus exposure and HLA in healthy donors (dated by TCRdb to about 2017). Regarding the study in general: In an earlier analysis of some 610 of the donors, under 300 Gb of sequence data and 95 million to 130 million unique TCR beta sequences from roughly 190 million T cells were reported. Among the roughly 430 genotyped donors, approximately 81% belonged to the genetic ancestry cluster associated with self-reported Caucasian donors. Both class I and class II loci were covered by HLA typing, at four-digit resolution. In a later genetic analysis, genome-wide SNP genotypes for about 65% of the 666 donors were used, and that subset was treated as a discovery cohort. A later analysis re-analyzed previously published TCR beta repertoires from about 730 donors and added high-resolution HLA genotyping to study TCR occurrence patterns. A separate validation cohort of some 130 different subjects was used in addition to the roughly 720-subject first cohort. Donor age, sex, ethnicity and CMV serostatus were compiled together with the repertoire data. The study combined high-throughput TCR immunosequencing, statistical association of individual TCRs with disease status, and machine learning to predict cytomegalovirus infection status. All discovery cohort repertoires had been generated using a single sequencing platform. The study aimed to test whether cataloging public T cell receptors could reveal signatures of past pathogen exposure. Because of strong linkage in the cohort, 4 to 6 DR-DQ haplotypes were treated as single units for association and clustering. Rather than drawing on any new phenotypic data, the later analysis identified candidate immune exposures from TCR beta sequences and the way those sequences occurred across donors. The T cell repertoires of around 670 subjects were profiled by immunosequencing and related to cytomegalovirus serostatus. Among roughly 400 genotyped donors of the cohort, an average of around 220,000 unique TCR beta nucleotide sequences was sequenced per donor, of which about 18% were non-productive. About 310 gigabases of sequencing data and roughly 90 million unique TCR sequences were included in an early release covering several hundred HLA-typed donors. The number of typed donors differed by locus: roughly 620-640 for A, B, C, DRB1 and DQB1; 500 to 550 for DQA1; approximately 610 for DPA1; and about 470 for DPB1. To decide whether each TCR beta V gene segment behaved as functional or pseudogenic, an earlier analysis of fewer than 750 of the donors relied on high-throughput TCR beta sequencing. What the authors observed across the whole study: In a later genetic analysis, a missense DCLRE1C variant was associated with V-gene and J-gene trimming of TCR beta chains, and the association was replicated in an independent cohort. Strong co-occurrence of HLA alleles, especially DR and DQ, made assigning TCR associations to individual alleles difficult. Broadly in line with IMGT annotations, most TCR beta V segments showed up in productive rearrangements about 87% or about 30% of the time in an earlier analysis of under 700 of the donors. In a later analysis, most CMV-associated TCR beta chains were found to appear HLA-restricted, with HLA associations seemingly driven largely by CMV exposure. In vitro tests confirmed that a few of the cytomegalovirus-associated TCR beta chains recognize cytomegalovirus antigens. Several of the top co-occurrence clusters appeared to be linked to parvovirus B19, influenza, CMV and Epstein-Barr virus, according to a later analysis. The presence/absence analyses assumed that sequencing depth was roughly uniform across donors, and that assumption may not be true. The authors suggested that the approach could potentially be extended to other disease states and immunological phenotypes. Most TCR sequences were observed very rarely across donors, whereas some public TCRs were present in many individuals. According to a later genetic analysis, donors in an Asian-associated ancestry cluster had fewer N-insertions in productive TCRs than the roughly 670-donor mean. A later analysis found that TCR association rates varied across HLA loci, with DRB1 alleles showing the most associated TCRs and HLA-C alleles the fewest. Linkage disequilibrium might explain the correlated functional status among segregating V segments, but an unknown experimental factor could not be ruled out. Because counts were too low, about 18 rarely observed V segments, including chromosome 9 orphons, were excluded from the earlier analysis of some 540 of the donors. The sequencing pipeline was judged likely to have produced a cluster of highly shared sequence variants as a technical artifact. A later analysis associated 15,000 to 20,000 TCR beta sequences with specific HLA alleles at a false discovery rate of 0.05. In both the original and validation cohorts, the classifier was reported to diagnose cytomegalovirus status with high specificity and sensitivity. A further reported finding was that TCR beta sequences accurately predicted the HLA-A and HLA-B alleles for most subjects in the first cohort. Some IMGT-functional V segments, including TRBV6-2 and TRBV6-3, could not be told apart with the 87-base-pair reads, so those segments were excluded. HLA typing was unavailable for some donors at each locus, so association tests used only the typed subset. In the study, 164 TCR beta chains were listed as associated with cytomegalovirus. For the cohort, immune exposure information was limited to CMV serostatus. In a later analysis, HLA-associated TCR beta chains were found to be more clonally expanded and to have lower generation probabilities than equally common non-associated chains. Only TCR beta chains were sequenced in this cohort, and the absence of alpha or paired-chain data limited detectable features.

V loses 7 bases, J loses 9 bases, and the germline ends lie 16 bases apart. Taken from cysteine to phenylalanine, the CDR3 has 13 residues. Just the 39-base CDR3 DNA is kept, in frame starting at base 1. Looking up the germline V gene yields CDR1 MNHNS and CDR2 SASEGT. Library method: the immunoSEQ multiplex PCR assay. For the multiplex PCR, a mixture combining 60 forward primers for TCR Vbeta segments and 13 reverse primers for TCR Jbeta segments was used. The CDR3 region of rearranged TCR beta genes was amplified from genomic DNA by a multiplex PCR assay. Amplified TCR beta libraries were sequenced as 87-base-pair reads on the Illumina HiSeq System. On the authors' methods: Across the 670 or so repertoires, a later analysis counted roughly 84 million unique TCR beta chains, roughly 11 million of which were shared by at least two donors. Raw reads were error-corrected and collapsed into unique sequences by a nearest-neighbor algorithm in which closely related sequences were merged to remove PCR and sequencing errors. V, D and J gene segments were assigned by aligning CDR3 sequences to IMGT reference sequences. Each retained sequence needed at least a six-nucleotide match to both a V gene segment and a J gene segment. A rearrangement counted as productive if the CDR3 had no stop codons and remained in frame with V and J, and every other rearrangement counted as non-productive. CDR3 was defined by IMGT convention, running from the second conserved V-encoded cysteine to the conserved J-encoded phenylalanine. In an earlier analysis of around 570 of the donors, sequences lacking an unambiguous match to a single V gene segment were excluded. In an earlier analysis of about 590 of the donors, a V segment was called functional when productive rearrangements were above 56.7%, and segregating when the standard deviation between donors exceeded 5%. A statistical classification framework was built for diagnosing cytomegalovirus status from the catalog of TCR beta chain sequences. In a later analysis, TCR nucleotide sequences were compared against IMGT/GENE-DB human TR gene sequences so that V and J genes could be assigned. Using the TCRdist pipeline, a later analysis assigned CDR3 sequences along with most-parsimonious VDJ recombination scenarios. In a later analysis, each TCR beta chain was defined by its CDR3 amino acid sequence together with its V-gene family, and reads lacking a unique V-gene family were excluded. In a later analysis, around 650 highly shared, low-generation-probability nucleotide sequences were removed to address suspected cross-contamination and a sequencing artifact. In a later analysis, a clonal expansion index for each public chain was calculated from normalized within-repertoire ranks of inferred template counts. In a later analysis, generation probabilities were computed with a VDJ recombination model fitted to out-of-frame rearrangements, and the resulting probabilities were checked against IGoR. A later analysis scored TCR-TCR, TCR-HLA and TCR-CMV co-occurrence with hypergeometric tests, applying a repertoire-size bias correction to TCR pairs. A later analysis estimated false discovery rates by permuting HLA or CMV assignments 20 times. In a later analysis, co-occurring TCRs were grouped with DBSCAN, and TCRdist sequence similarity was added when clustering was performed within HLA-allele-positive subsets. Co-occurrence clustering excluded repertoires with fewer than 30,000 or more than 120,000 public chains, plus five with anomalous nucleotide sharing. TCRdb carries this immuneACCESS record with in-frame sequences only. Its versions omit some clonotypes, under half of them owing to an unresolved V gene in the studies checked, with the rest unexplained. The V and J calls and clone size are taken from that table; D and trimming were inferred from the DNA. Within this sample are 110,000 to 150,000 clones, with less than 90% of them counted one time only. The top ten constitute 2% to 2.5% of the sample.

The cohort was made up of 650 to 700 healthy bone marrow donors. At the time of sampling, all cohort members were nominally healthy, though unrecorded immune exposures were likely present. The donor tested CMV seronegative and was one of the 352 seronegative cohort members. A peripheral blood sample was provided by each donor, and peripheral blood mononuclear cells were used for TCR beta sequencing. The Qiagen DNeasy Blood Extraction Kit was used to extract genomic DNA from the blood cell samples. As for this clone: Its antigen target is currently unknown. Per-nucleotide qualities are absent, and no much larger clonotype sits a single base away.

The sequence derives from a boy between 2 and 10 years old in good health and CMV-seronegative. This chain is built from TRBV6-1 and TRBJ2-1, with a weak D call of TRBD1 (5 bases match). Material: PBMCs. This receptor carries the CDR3 CASNQGRRAEQFF. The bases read TGTGCCAGCAACCAGGGTCGCAGGGCTGAGCAGTTCTTC.